The clone carrying this T cell receptor (beta chain) was detected ten times or more. Its antigen is not known. TCRdb re-analyzed the PCR reads through MiXCR. There are 29,000 or so clones in the sample; 4% to 5% occur only once, and approximately 22% lies in the top ten. Germline V gene data show CDR1 as MGHRA and CDR2 as YSYEKL. V shed 0 bases and J shed 0 bases, with 12 bases lying between them. CDR3 length: 16 residues. This sample stems from a study of metastatic and nonmetastatic thyroid tumors. Study-wide results and caveats: Compared with benign nodules, malignant thyroid tumors were reported to have significantly higher TCR beta diversity in both blood and tumor.

Each patient went into thyroid surgery without having received any treatment. The rearrangement joins TRBV4-1 to TRBJ2-7; D is unclear. The source is a female donor with papillary thyroid cancer or a benign thyroid nodule (not recorded which). Some clones in this sample may be carry-over from other donors' samples. Sequenced material: blood. This chain's CDR3 is CASSQDATFSSYEQYF. In DNA, the CDR3 is TGCGCCAGCAGCCAAGATGCGACGTTCAGCTCCTACGAGCAGTACTTC.